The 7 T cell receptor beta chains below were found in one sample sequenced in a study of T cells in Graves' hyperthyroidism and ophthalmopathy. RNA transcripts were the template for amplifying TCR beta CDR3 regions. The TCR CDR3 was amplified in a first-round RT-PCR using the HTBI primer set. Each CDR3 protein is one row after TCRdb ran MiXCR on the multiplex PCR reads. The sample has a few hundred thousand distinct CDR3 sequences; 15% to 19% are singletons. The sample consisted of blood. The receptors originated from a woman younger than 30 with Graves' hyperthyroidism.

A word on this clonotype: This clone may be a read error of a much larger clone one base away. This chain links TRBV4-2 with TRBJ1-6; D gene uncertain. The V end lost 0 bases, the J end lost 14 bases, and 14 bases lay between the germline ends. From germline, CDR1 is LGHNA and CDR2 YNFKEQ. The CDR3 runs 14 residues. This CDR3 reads CASSQDRRVPALHF. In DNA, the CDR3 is TGTGCCAGCAGCCAAGATAGGAGGGTCCCAGCCCTCCACTTT.

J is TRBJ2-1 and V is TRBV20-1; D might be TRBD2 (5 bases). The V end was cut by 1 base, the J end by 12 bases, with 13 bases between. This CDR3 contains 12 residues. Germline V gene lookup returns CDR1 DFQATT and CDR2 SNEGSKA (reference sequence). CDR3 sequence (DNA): TGCAGTGCTAGAGTAGAGGGCGGGCGGCAGTTCTTC. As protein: CSARVEGGRQFF.

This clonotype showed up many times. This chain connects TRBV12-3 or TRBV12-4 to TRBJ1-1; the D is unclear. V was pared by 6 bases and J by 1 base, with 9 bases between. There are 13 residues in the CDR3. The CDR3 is CASRRDGNTEAFF. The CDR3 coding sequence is TGTGCCAGCAGACGGGATGGGAACACTGAAGCTTTCTTT.

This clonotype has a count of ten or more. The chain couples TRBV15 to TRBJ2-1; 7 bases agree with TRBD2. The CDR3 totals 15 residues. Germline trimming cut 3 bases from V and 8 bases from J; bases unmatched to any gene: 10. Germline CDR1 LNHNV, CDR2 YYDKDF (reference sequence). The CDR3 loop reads CATSSWEGQGDEQFF. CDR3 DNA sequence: TGTGCCACCAGCAGCTGGGAGGGGCAAGGGGATGAGCAGTTCTTC.

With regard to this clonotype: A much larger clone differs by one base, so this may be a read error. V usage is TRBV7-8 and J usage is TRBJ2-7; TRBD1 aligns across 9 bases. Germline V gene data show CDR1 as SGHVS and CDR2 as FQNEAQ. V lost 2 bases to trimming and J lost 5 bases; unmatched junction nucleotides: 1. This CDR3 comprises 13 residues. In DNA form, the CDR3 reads TGTGCCAGCAGCTTACGGACAGGGGACGAGCAGTACTTC. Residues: CASSLRTGDEQYF.

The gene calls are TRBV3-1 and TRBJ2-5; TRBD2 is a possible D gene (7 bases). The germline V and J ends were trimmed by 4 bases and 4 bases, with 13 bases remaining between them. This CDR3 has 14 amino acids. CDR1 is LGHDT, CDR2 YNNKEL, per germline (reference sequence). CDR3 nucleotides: TGTGCCAGCAGCCGGGGGGGCCTTCGAGAGACCCAGTACTTC. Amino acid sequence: CASSRGGLRETQYF.

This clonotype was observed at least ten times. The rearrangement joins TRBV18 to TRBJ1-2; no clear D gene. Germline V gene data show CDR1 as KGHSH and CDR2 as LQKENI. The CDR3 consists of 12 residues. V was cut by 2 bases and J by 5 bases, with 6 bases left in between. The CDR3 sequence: CASSPIGYGYTF. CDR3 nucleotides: TGTGCCAGCTCACCAATCGGGTATGGCTACACCTTC.